This T cell receptor (beta chain) was identified in a study of blood T cells in healthy people across ages. The authors ran a second PCR of roughly 6 to 12 cycles using a sample-barcoded 5' primer and a J-beta primer mix. A single record per CDR3 protein comes from TCRdb applying MiXCR to the 5' RACE reads. The sample shows about 670,000 distinct CDR3 sequences, about 43% of them seen only once. Isolation recovered at least 6 million PBMCs from every sample. General study findings and limits: Unknown CMV status may confound age-related changes in expanded clones.

This clonotype was counted many times. Antigen: not known. This receptor was taken from an elderly man in good health. The sequencing input was blood.

The DNA of the CDR3 is TGCAGCGTCCAAAAGGGGGCGGGAAATGAGCAGTTCTTC. Amino acid sequence: CSVQKGAGNEQFF. The rearrangement uses TRBV29-1 and TRBJ2-1; weak D call: TRBD1 (7 bases). The germline gives CDR1 SQVTM, CDR2 ANQGSEA. V was clipped by 6 bases and J by 7 bases, with 16 bases between them. The CDR3 consists of 13 residues.